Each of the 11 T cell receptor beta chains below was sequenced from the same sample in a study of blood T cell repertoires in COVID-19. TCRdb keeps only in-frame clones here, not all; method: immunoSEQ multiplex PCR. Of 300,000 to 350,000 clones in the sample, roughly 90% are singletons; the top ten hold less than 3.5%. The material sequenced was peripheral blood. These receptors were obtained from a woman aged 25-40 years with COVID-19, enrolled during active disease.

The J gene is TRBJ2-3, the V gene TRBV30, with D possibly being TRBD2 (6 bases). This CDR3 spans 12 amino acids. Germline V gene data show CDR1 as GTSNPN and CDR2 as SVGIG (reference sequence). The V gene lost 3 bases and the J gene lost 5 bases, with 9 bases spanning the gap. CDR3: CAWSAAGDTQYF. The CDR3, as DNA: TGTGCCTGGAGCGCAGCGGGAGATACGCAGTATTTT.

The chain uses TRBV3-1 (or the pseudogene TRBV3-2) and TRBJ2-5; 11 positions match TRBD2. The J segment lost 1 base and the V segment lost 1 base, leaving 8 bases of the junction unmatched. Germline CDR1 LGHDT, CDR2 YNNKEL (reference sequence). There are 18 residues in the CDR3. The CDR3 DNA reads TGTGCCAGCAGCCAAGGTCGCACTAGCGGGAGTACCCAAGAGACCCAGTACTTC. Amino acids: CASSQGRTSGSTQETQYF.

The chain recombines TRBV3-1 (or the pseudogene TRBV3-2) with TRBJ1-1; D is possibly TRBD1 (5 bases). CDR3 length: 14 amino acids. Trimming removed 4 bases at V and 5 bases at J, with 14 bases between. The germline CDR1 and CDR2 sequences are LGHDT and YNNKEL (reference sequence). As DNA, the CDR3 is TGTGCCAGCAGCCTCCCGGGGGGTCGGACTGAAGCTTTCTTT. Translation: CASSLPGGRTEAFF.

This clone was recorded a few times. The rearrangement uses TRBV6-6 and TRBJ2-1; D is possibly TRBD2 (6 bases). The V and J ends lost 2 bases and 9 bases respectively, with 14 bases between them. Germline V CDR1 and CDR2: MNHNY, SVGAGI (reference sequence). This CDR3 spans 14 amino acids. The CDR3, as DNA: TGTGCCAGCAGTTACCCGGGAGAAAGGGGTGAGCAGTTCTTC. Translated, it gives CASSYPGERGEQFF.

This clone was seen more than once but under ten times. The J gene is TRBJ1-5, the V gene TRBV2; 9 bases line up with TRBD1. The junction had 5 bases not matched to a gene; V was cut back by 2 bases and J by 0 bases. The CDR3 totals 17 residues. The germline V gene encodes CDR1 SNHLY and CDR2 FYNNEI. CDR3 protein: CASSESGTGYSNQPQHF. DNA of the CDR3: TGTGCCAGCAGTGAAAGTGGGACAGGGTATAGCAATCAGCCCCAGCATTTT.

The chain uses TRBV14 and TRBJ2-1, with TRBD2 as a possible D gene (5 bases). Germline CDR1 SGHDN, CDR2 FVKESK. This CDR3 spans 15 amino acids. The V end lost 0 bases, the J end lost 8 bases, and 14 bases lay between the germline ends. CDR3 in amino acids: CASSQDQGGFDEQFF. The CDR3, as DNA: TGTGCCAGCAGCCAAGATCAAGGAGGATTCGATGAGCAGTTCTTC.

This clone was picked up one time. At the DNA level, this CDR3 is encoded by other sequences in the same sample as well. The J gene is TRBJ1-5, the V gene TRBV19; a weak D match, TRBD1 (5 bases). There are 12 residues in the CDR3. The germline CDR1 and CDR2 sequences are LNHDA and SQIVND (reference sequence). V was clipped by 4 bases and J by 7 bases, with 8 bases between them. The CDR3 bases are TGTGCCAGTAGTACGGGGGGACAGCCCCAGCATTTT. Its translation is CASSTGGQPQHF.

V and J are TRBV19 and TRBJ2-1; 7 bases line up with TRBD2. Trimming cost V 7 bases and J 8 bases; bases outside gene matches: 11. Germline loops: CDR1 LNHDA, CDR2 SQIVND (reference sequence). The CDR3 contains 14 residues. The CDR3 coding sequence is TGTGCCAGTACCTCGGCGGGAGCGTGGGATGAGCAGTTCTTC. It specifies CASTSAGAWDEQFF.

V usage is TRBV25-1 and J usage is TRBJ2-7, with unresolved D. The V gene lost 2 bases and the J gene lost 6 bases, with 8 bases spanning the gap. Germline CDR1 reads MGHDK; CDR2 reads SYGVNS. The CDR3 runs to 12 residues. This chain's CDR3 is CASSEGVSEQYF. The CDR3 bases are TGTGCCAGCAGTGAAGGAGTATCCGAGCAGTACTTC.

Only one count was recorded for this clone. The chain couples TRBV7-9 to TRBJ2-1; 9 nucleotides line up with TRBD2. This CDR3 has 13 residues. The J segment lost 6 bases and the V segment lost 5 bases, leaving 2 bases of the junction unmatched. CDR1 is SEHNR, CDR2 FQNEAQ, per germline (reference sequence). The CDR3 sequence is CASSLGLANEQFF. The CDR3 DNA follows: TGTGCCAGCAGCCTGGGACTAGCCAATGAGCAGTTCTTC.

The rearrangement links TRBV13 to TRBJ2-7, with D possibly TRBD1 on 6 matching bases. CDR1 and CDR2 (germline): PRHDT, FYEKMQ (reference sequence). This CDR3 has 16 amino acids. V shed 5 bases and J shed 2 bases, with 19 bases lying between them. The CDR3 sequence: CASSIRQAHGAYEQYF. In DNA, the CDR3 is TGTGCCAGCAGCATTAGACAGGCCCACGGGGCCTACGAGCAGTACTTC.